These 24 T cell receptor beta chains originate from one sample sequenced in a study of neurological immune-mediated disorders. TCRdb reprocessed the 5' RACE reads with MiXCR, giving one entry per CDR3 protein. The sample lists 55,000 to 85,000 distinct CDR3 sequences, 3.2% occurring once. The specimen sequenced was PBMCs. The receptors derive from a woman in her 50s with multiple sclerosis.

This clonotype was picked up many times. This chain uses TRBV20-1 with TRBJ2-1, with 10 bases fitting TRBD2. V trimming: 7 bases; J trimming: 10 bases; junction bases outside the gene matches: 4. The CDR3 is 11 amino acids. CDR1 and CDR2 from the germline V gene are DFQATT and SNEGSKA (reference sequence). CDR3 coding DNA: TGCAGTGGCGTGGGACTAGCGGAGCAGTTCTTC. Residues: CSGVGLAEQFF.

This clonotype was counted at least ten times. The DNA of the CDR3 is TGTGCCAGCAGCCAATATAGCGGGAGCTCCTACGAGCAGTACTTC. Amino acid sequence: CASSQYSGSSYEQYF. The chain links TRBV4-2 to TRBJ2-7, with 9 bases aligning to TRBD2. J lost 0 bases, V lost 2 bases, and 2 bases had no gene match. Germline V gives CDR1 LGHNA, CDR2 YNFKEQ. The CDR3 runs 15 residues.

This clonotype was picked up a small number of times. A much more abundant neighbour one base away suggests this may be a read error. The chain combines TRBV20-1 with TRBJ2-1, with 7 bases matching TRBD2. This CDR3 comprises 12 residues. Germline loops: CDR1 DFQATT, CDR2 SNEGSKA (reference sequence). In nucleotides, the CDR3 is TGCAGTGCTAGCGGGGGGAGGAATGCGCAGTTCTTC. This gives the protein CSASGGRNAQFF.

This clonotype was seen at least ten times. The V call is TRBV27, the J call TRBJ2-2, with 7 bases identical to TRBD1. CDR1 is MNHEY and CDR2 is SMNVEV in the germline V gene (reference sequence). The CDR3 has 15 amino acids. V gave up 8 bases and J gave up 4 bases; unmatched junction bases: 10. DNA of the CDR3: TGTGCCAGCCCAACAGGGGCAATGGGCACCGGGGAGCTGTTTTTT. Translated, it gives CASPTGAMGTGELFF.

Many counts were recorded for this clonotype. The chain recombines TRBV20-1 with TRBJ2-1; 7 bases are shared with TRBD2. With V trimmed by 0 bases and J by 2 bases, 4 bases remained unmatched. Germline V lookup: CDR1 DFQATT, CDR2 SNEGSKA (reference sequence). The CDR3 totals 15 residues. CDR3 in DNA: TGCAGTGCTAGAGATCGGCGGGGGACCTACAATGAGCAGTTCTTC. The encoded protein is CSARDRRGTYNEQFF.

This clonotype has at least ten counts. V usage is TRBV27 and J usage is TRBJ1-4; a possible D gene is TRBD1 (6 bases). The V gene lost 4 bases and the J gene lost 3 bases, with 15 bases spanning the gap. This CDR3 spans 16 amino acids. CDR1 is MNHEY and CDR2 is SMNVEV in the germline V gene (reference sequence). The CDR3 is CASSSSAGAANEKLFF. The CDR3 DNA follows: TGTGCCAGCAGTTCCTCGGCAGGGGCCGCTAATGAAAAACTGTTTTTT.

This clonotype has at least ten counts. The chain joins TRBV20-1 to TRBJ2-5, with a weak D call TRBD2 (6 bases). V lost 3 bases to trimming and J lost 1 base, with 18 bases between them. There are 16 residues in the CDR3. Germline lookup yields CDR1 DFQATT and CDR2 SNEGSKA (reference sequence). The CDR3 DNA reads as TGCAGTGCTAGTGGAAAAGCGGAGGGGCTCCAAGAGACCCAGTACTTC. This codes for CSASGKAEGLQETQYF.

This clonotype appeared a few times. One base away lies a much larger clone, so this may be a sequencing read error. V usage is TRBV3-1 and J usage is TRBJ2-5; no reliable D call. The V and J ends lost 3 bases and 1 base respectively, with 6 bases between them. CDR1 and CDR2 (germline): LGHDT, YNNKEL (reference sequence). The CDR3 has 13 residues. This chain's CDR3 is CASSQNGQETQYF. CDR3 bases: TGTGCCAGCAGCCAGAACGGCCAAGAGACCCAGTACTTC.

This clonotype appeared many times. The J gene is TRBJ2-7, the V gene TRBV28; TRBD1 agrees at 8 bases. The CDR3 spans 16 residues. Per germline, CDR1 MDHEN and CDR2 SYDVKM. J gave up 7 bases and V 6 bases, and 17 bases lay outside the gene matches. The CDR3 sequence: CASRLMMGRGQSEQYV. CDR3 bases: TGTGCCAGCAGACTTATGATGGGCAGGGGGCAAAGTGAGCAGTACGTC.

Ten or more counts support this clonotype. The chain links TRBV20-1 to TRBJ1-6, with a possible D match to TRBD1 (5 bases). V was pared by 5 bases and J by 9 bases, with 17 bases between. The germline V gene encodes CDR1 DFQATT and CDR2 SNEGSKA (reference sequence). The CDR3 runs 14 residues. The CDR3 is CSAFRALSGSPLHF. The CDR3 DNA reads TGCAGTGCTTTCAGGGCTCTGAGCGGTTCACCCCTCCACTTT.

This clonotype was recorded many times. The rearrangement joins TRBV28 to TRBJ2-4, with a possible D match to TRBD2 (6 bases). Germline CDR1 MDHEN, CDR2 SYDVKM. V lost 8 bases to trimming and J lost 6 bases, with 20 bases between them. This CDR3 comprises 15 residues. In DNA, the CDR3 is TGTGCCAGCCAACGTCGAGGAGGGACCGGAAACATTCAGTACTTC. This translates into CASQRRGGTGNIQYF.

In its sample, this clonotype was seen many times. This chain uses TRBV20-1 with TRBJ2-5; TRBD2 agrees at 13 bases. The germline V gene encodes CDR1 DFQATT and CDR2 SNEGSKA (reference sequence). The CDR3 is made up of 16 amino acids. With 5 bases clipped from V and 4 bases from J, the junction kept 10 bases outside the gene matches. This CDR3 reads CSADQPGLAGIETQYF. The CDR3 DNA follows: TGCAGTGCTGACCAACCGGGACTAGCGGGAATAGAGACCCAGTACTTC.

This clonotype was detected ten times or more. V is TRBV7-8 and J is TRBJ1-4; D not resolved. CDR1 is SGHVS and CDR2 is FQNEAQ in the germline V gene. The CDR3 loop spans 14 amino acids. Deletions cut 2 bases from V and 11 bases from J, with 15 bases between. CDR3 amino acids: CASSLYEGTMKLFF. The DNA of the CDR3 is TGTGCCAGCAGCTTATACGAGGGAACGATGAAACTGTTTTTT. The full variable domain, with the rest looked up from reference TRBV7-8 and TRBJ1-4, is GAGVSQSPRYKVAKRGQDVALRCDPISGHVSLFWYQQALGQGPEFLTYFQNEAQLDKSGLPSDRFFAERPEGSVSTLKIQRTQQEDSAVYLCASSLYEGTMKLFFGSGTQLSVL.

The table lists this clonotype with many counts. The chain couples TRBV27 to TRBJ1-5, with TRBD1 matching over 9 bases. After removal of 1 base from V and 7 bases from J, the junction contained 14 bases not matched to a gene. From germline, CDR1 is MNHEY and CDR2 SMNVEV (reference sequence). The CDR3 loop spans 18 amino acids. CDR3 amino acids: CASSLFAPGQGGVQPQHF. The CDR3 DNA reads as TGTGCCAGCAGTTTATTCGCCCCGGGACAGGGCGGGGTGCAGCCCCAGCATTTT.

The table lists this clonotype with many counts. V and J are TRBV20-1 and TRBJ2-7; D uncertain. This CDR3 has 12 amino acids. Per the germline V gene, CDR1 is DFQATT and CDR2 is SNEGSKA (reference sequence). The germline V and J ends were trimmed by 2 bases and 3 bases, with 8 bases remaining between them. The CDR3 coding sequence is TGCAGTGCTAGACCCTTACACTACGAGCAGTACTTC. Encoded protein: CSARPLHYEQYF.

This clonotype was detected many times. This rearrangement joins TRBV19 to TRBJ1-3; D is unresolved. Germline V lookup: CDR1 LNHDA, CDR2 SQIVND (reference sequence). The ends were cut back, 3 bases at V and 2 bases at J, with 11 bases in the middle. The CDR3 sequence is 15 residues long. CDR3 nucleotides: TGTGCCAGTAGTATCCCTGGAAGGGCTGGAAACACCATATATTTT. This sequence encodes CASSIPGRAGNTIYF.

This clonotype was found a few times. J is TRBJ1-2 and V is TRBV6-6, with TRBD1 identical over 9 bases. Looked up from germline, CDR1 is MNHNY and CDR2 is SVGAGI (reference sequence). This CDR3 region has 14 residues. V lost 2 bases, J lost 8 bases, and 6 bases stayed unmatched. The CDR3 loop reads CASSYGRGQGGYTF. CDR3 DNA: TGTGCCAGCAGTTACGGCCGGGGACAGGGAGGCTACACCTTC.

This clonotype was counted many times. The chain links TRBV7-2 to TRBJ2-1, with 9 nucleotides matching TRBD2. The CDR3 runs to 17 residues. Trimming cost V 3 bases and J 6 bases; bases outside gene matches: 12. The germline V gene encodes CDR1 SGHTA and CDR2 FQGNSA. The CDR3 spells CASSFRRGSGSINEQFF. CDR3 DNA: TGTGCCAGCAGCTTCCGTAGGGGTAGCGGGAGCATCAATGAGCAGTTCTTC.

Many counts were recorded for this clonotype. The rearrangement joins TRBV6-5 to TRBJ2-3; TRBD2 matches at 8 bases. Germline CDR1 reads MNHEY; CDR2 reads SVGAGI. The CDR3 spans 15 residues. Trimming cost V 4 bases and J 3 bases; bases outside gene matches: 6. The CDR3, as DNA: TGTGCCAGCAGTTGGGGCGGGGGGCCGACAGATACGCAGTATTTT. It translates to CASSWGGGPTDTQYF.

In its sample, this clonotype was seen many times. V usage is TRBV20-1 and J usage is TRBJ2-5; D is possibly TRBD1 (6 bases). The CDR3 has 15 residues. The V gene lost 3 bases and the J gene lost 5 bases, with 19 bases spanning the gap. Germline values: CDR1 DFQATT, CDR2 SNEGSKA (reference sequence). CDR3 amino acids: CSARRLFRGSETQYF. The CDR3 DNA is TGCAGTGCTAGGCGGCTGTTTAGGGGGTCTGAGACCCAGTACTTC.

This clonotype has a count of ten or more. The gene calls are TRBV11-2 and TRBJ2-1, with 13 bases aligning to TRBD2. J gave up 7 bases and V 5 bases, and 2 bases lay outside the gene matches. The CDR3 has 14 amino acids. Per germline, CDR1 SGHAT and CDR2 FQNNGV. CDR3: CASSLLAGGNEQFF. The DNA for the CDR3 is TGTGCCAGCAGCCTACTAGCGGGAGGGAATGAGCAGTTCTTC.

This clonotype was detected many times. The chain is built from TRBV5-1 and TRBJ1-1, with no clear D. V lost 5 bases and J lost 3, with 14 bases in between. The CDR3 covers 14 residues. Germline CDR1 and CDR2: SGHRS and YFSETQ. CDR3 bases: TGCGCCAGCAGGGATGGAGTTTTCGACACTGAAGCTTTCTTT. Amino acid sequence: CASRDGVFDTEAFF. Full variable domain (remainder filled in from reference TRBV5-1 and TRBJ1-1): KAGVTQTPRYLIKTRGQQVTLSCSPISGHRSVSWYQQTPGQGLQFLFEYFSETQRNKGNFPGRFSGRQFSNSRSEMNVSTLELGDSALYLCASRDGVFDTEAFFGQGTRLTVV.

This clonotype was recorded at least ten times. This chain joins TRBV7-2 and TRBJ1-4; 7 nucleotides line up with TRBD1. CDR3 length: 17 amino acids. From germline, CDR1 is SGHTA and CDR2 FQGNSA. Losses at the gene ends were 2 bases for V and 7 bases for J; bases not matched to a gene: 13. CDR3 bases: TGTGCCAGCAGCTTAAGGGGCCGACAGGGCGTTGGTGAAAAACTGTTTTTT. This encodes CASSLRGRQGVGEKLFF.

This clonotype was counted at least ten times. The V gene is TRBV20-1, the J gene TRBJ2-2; the D gene is possibly TRBD1 (5 bases). V was trimmed by 5 bases and J by 2 bases, leaving 15 bases between them. The CDR3 runs to 15 residues. From germline, CDR1 is DFQATT and CDR2 SNEGSKA (reference sequence). CDR3 coding DNA: TGCAGTGCTCCAAATAACAGGCGAAACACCGGGGAGCTGTTTTTT. Translation gives CSAPNNRRNTGELFF.